This TCR beta chain is from a study of control samples from healthy donors and cancer patients. Germline V CDR1 and CDR2: SNHLY, FYNNEI. CDR3 length: 12 residues. V was pared by 5 bases and J by 6 bases, with 8 bases between. TCRdb keeps only in-frame clones here, not all; method: immunoSEQ multiplex PCR. The sample contains some 150,000 clones, 91% of which appear only once. This chain connects TRBV2 to TRBJ2-1, with D perhaps TRBD1 (5 bases). The sequence was collected from a woman in her twenties or thirties in good health. The sample consisted of blood. CDR3 amino acids: CASSPRVNEQFF. The CDR3 nucleotides read TGTGCCAGCAGTCCCAGGGTCAATGAGCAGTTCTTC.